Detailed here is one T cell receptor (beta chain). Its specificity is unknown. Repertoires were generated with immunoSEQ multiplex PCR, while TCRdb's copy carries only in-frame clones and drops some. Counted here are 140,000 to 150,000 clones, about nine tenths occurring once; the ten biggest clones make up 0.55% to 0.8%. Separate from the approximately 670-subject first cohort was the approximately 120-subject validation cohort, to which the donors belonged. The entry originates in a study of cytomegalovirus exposure and HLA in healthy donors. Notes on the study in general: Subsequent analysis found a tendency for first-cohort TCR clusters to co-occur within the 120 or so validation repertoires.

This CDR3 contains 12 residues. This TCR was recovered from a man younger than 35 in good health and CMV-seronegative. Sequenced sample: PBMCs. The genes are TRBV21-1 and TRBJ2-4; TRBD2 is taken as the D call from the table, unchecked against the DNA. TRBV21-1 is marked as a pseudogene. CDR3 sequence (DNA): TGTGCCAGCAGCAAAGTCCCCACCGAACGGGGCTTC. It translates to CASSKVPTERGF.